Listed below are T cell receptor beta chains from one sample, sequenced in a study of CD8 T cells in Susac syndrome. TCRdb used MiXCR to reprocess the immunoSEQ multiplex PCR reads, holding one entry per CDR3 protein. The data show some 170,000 distinct CDR3 sequences, approximately 95% seen once. Source material: CD4+ T cells from PBMCs. The source of these receptors is a human donor in good health. The CDR3 runs from the conserved cysteine through the conserved F or W. D genes are given only for firm matches. Only part of the rows carry a size: once, few, many, or a class if the clone is expanded.

V gene	D gene	clone size	J gene	CDR3 protein	CDR3 DNA
TRBV14	-	-	TRBJ1-2	CASSPERRVYGYTF	TGTGCCAGCAGCCCAGAACGGAGGGTCTATGGCTACACCTTC
TRBV29-1	-	-	TRBJ2-1	CSVRVGSYNEQFF	TGCAGCGTGAGGGTCGGCTCCTACAATGAGCAGTTCTTC
TRBV20-1	TRBD2	-	TRBJ2-3	CSAEGPGRADTQYF	TGCAGTGCGGAAGGCCCAGGGAGGGCAGATACGCAGTATTTT
TRBV29-1	-	-	TRBJ1-1	CSVERRGRLYTEAFF	TGCAGCGTTGAAAGGCGAGGCAGGTTGTACACTGAAGCTTTCTTT
TRBV5-1	TRBD1	once	TRBJ2-4	CASSLQDRDIQYF	TGCGCCAGCAGCTTGCAGGACAGGGACATTCAGTACTTC
TRBV7-2	-	-	TRBJ1-2	CASRAPGGGYTF	TGTGCCAGCAGGGCCCCGGGTGGCGGCTACACCTTC
TRBV29-1	-	-	TRBJ2-7	CSVRSRSYEQYF	TGCAGCGTTCGGTCCAGATCCTACGAGCAGTACTTC
TRBV30	TRBD1	-	TRBJ2-1	CAWKAGTGGHEQFF	TGTGCCTGGAAAGCCGGGACAGGGGGACATGAGCAGTTCTTC
TRBV7-3	TRBD2	-	TRBJ2-2	CASSLTSGVNTGELFF	TGTGCCAGCAGCCTTACTAGCGGGGTTAACACCGGGGAGCTGTTTTTT
TRBV28	-	-	TRBJ2-1	CASSLELAAYNEQFF	TGTGCCAGCAGTTTAGAACTAGCCGCATACAATGAGCAGTTCTTC
TRBV28	-	-	TRBJ2-1	CASSSRWIGDEQFF	TGTGCCAGCAGTTCTCGGTGGATAGGCGATGAGCAGTTCTTC
TRBV30	-	-	TRBJ1-1	CAWSVFGTRAFF	TGTGCCTGGAGTGTATTTGGCACTCGGGCTTTCTTT
TRBV19	-	-	TRBJ2-2	CASKTRNTGELFF	TGTGCCAGTAAAACACGGAACACCGGGGAGCTGTTTTTT
TRBV7-8	TRBD1	-	TRBJ1-2	CASSVDRVPPYGYTF	TGTGCCAGCAGCGTGGACAGGGTGCCCCCATATGGCTACACCTTC
TRBV4-3	TRBD2	once	TRBJ2-7	CASSQDPGLAGPRSEQYF	TGCGCCAGCAGCCAAGATCCGGGACTAGCGGGACCCAGGTCCGAGCAGTACTTC
TRBV29-1	TRBD2	-	TRBJ2-3	CSVGLAGEVEYF	TGCAGCGTTGGACTAGCGGGAGAGGTGGAGTATTTT
TRBV24-1	TRBD1	-	TRBJ2-7	CATSAQGAYEQYF	TGTGCCACCAGTGCGCAGGGGGCTTACGAGCAGTACTTC
TRBV7-2	-	-	TRBJ2-7	CASSVRDTHLYEQYF	TGTGCCAGCAGCGTCCGGGACACACACTTATACGAGCAGTACTTC
TRBV30	-	once	TRBJ1-2	CAWSRSFYGYTF	TGTGCCTGGAGTAGGAGCTTCTATGGCTACACCTTC
TRBV20-1	-	-	TRBJ2-3	CSARWSTDTQYF	TGCAGTGCTAGGTGGAGCACAGATACGCAGTATTTT
TRBV7-9	-	-	TRBJ2-7	CASSPTASSYEQYF	TGTGCCAGCAGCCCGACTGCAAGCTCCTACGAGCAGTACTTC
TRBV23-1	TRBD1	-	TRBJ2-7	CASVGTERSYEQYF	TGCGCCAGCGTCGGGACAGAAAGATCATACGAGCAGTACTTC
TRBV24-1	-	-	TRBJ2-1	CATIRDSSYNEQFF	TGTGCCACCATCCGGGATAGCTCCTACAATGAGCAGTTCTTC
TRBV7-2	-	-	TRBJ2-7	CASGTRLLYEQYF	TGTGCCAGCGGGACCCGACTACTCTACGAGCAGTACTTC
TRBV6-5	-	-	TRBJ1-1	CASSARTYLGTEAFF	TGTGCCAGCAGTGCCCGGACTTACTTAGGCACTGAAGCTTTCTTT
TRBV9	TRBD2	-	TRBJ2-1	CASSVGYPREGLNEQFF	TGTGCCAGCAGCGTAGGGTATCCGCGGGAGGGCCTCAATGAGCAGTTCTTC
TRBV19	-	-	TRBJ2-1	CASSQIPGPQFF	TGTGCCAGTAGCCAAATCCCCGGCCCGCAGTTCTTC
TRBV29-1	-	-	TRBJ2-2	CSVKSGGYTGELFF	TGCAGCGTTAAGAGCGGAGGGTACACCGGGGAGCTGTTTTTT
TRBV20-1	-	-	TRBJ1-5	CSARDYLRTDSNQPQHF	TGCAGTGCTAGAGATTATCTCAGGACCGACAGCAATCAGCCCCAGCATTTT
TRBV29-1	TRBD2	-	TRBJ2-5	CSVGAGGYQETQYF	TGCAGCGTTGGTGCGGGAGGGTACCAAGAGACCCAGTACTTC
TRBV28	TRBD1	once	TRBJ2-5	CASSLFGTGRQETQYF	TGTGCCAGCAGTTTATTCGGGACAGGTAGACAAGAGACCCAGTACTTC
TRBV29-1	-	-	TRBJ2-7	CSVVSYLGEQYF	TGCAGCGTTGTGTCCTATTTGGGAGAGCAGTACTTC
TRBV20-1	TRBD2	-	TRBJ2-1	CSARLAGRYNEQFF	TGCAGTGCTAGGCTAGCGGGACGCTACAATGAGCAGTTCTTC
TRBV25-1	TRBD2	-	TRBJ2-5	CASGLAGVRETQYF	TGTGCCAGTGGACTAGCGGGAGTACGAGAGACCCAGTACTTC
TRBV5-1	TRBD1	-	TRBJ1-5	CASSLGTGGNQPQHF	TGCGCCAGCAGCTTGGGGACAGGTGGCAATCAGCCCCAGCATTTT
TRBV7-3	-	-	TRBJ2-6	CASSLTASGANVLTF	TGTGCCAGCAGCTTGACAGCCTCTGGGGCCAACGTCCTGACTTTC
TRBV2	TRBD1	-	TRBJ2-2	CASSKTGSTGELFF	TGTGCCAGCAGTAAGACAGGGAGTACCGGGGAGCTGTTTTTT